This is a list of T cell receptor beta chains from one sample in a study of blood T cell repertoires in COVID-19. Repertoires were generated with immunoSEQ multiplex PCR, while TCRdb's copy carries only in-frame clones and drops some. The sample yields 310,000 or so clones, approximately 90% seen once. Sequencing input: PBMCs or T cells enriched from blood (not recorded which). These receptor sequences come from a woman between 40 and 55 years old who had recovered from COVID-19. The CDR3 runs from the conserved cysteine through the conserved F or W. The D gene is left open where the match is weak. Clone size, where shown, is once, few, many, or a class for clones that have expanded.

d_call,v_call,cdr3_length,j_call,clone_size,cdr3_aa,cdr3_nt
.,TRBV7-2,15,TRBJ2-1,.,CASSLGPSNAQEQFF,TGTGCCAGCAGCTTAGGCCCTAGCAACGCTCAGGAGCAGTTCTTC
.,TRBV7-9,13,TRBJ2-1,.,CASSLSSPHEQFF,TGTGCCAGCAGCTTATCGTCCCCCCATGAGCAGTTCTTC
.,TRBV21-1,16,TRBJ2-5,.,CASSTGWEGGQETQYF,TGTGCCAGCAGCACCGGCTGGGAGGGTGGACAAGAGACCCAGTACTTC
.,TRBV29-1,11,TRBJ1-1,.,CSVEGEGEAFF,TGCAGCGTTGAAGGGGAGGGTGAAGCTTTCTTT
.,TRBV2,12,TRBJ1-1,once,CASNVGNTEAFF,TGTGCCAGCAATGTGGGCAACACTGAAGCTTTCTTT
TRBD2,TRBV7-2,16,TRBJ2-5,.,CASSLAWTSGEETQYF,TGTGCCAGCAGCTTAGCGTGGACTAGCGGGGAAGAGACCCAGTACTTC
.,TRBV7-9,16,TRBJ2-7,.,CASSLAGSGGTYEQYF,TGTGCCAGCAGCTTAGCTGGTAGCGGAGGGACCTACGAGCAGTACTTC
TRBD2,TRBV28,14,TRBJ2-3,.,CASSFWRERGTQYF,TGTGCCAGCAGTTTTTGGCGGGAGAGGGGTACGCAGTATTTT
TRBD2,TRBV28,13,TRBJ2-7,.,CATTGTSGYEQYF,TGTGCCACTACCGGGACTAGCGGCTACGAGCAGTACTTC
TRBD1,TRBV19,14,TRBJ2-7,.,CASSPRTGGYEQYF,TGTGCCAGTAGTCCCCGGACAGGGGGCTACGAGCAGTACTTC
TRBD1,TRBV7-8,16,TRBJ1-5,.,CASSLTARQGLGTQHF,TGTGCCAGCAGCTTAACCGCACGACAGGGGCTCGGAACCCAGCATTTT
TRBD2,TRBV7-6,14,TRBJ2-7,few,CASSSKRELDEQYF,TGTGCCAGCAGCTCTAAGCGGGAGTTAGACGAGCAGTACTTC
TRBD2,TRBV28,14,TRBJ2-7,once,CASRRTSGNYEQYF,TGTGCCAGCCGCAGGACTAGCGGAAACTACGAGCAGTACTTC
.,TRBV28,14,TRBJ2-1,.,CASGGTGSYNEQFF,TGTGCCAGCGGAGGCACAGGGAGCTACAATGAGCAGTTCTTC
.,TRBV6-5,14,TRBJ2-3,.,CASRGWAGEDTQYF,TGTGCCAGCAGAGGATGGGCCGGGGAAGATACGCAGTATTTT
TRBD2,TRBV7-3,15,TRBJ2-1,.,CASSTGLASYNEQFF,TGTGCCAGCAGCACGGGACTAGCGAGCTACAATGAGCAGTTCTTC
TRBD1,TRBV7-3,15,TRBJ1-6,once,CASSTGDGRGSPLHF,TGTGCCAGCAGCACAGGGGACGGTCGGGGGTCACCCCTCCACTTT
.,TRBV2,11,TRBJ1-2,.,CASSSRYGYTF,TGTGCCAGCAGTTCCCGCTATGGCTACACCTTC
.,TRBV6-5,12,TRBJ2-7,.,CASSSTGYEQYF,TGTGCCAGCAGTTCAACTGGTTACGAGCAGTACTTC
.,TRBV10-2,12,TRBJ2-1,.,CASSGNANEQFF,TGCGCCAGCAGCGGGAATGCCAATGAGCAGTTCTTC
.,TRBV28,15,TRBJ2-3,.,CASSLGGTDTDTQYF,TGTGCCAGCAGTTTAGGGGGGACTGACACAGATACGCAGTATTTT
TRBD2,TRBV28,15,TRBJ2-3,.,CASSLPGGGAHTQYF,TGTGCCAGCAGTTTACCAGGCGGGGGAGCGCATACGCAGTATTTT
.,TRBV6-2/TRBV6-3,13,TRBJ1-1,once,CASSEGWITEAFF,TGTGCCAGCAGCGAGGGCTGGATCACTGAAGCTTTCTTT
.,TRBV11-3,13,TRBJ2-3,.,CASSPTGADTQYF,TGTGCCAGCAGCCCTACGGGAGCAGATACGCAGTATTTT
.,TRBV27,17,TRBJ2-6,.,CASSPARAGTGANVLTF,TGTGCCAGCAGTCCTGCTAGGGCAGGGACTGGGGCCAACGTCCTGACTTTC
TRBD2,TRBV6-5,13,TRBJ2-7,.,CASSQHGRVEQYF,TGTGCCAGCAGTCAACACGGGAGGGTCGAGCAGTACTTC
TRBD2,TRBV2,16,TRBJ2-7,.,CASSGRTSARIYEQYF,TGTGCCAGCAGTGGGCGGACTAGCGCCAGGATCTACGAGCAGTACTTC
.,TRBV4-1,18,TRBJ2-6,once,CASSQDNRFVSGANVLTF,TGCGCCAGCAGCCAAGATAACAGATTCGTCTCTGGGGCCAACGTCCTGACTTTC
TRBD2,TRBV28,15,TRBJ2-7,.,CASSPTGGSSYEQYF,TGTGCCAGCAGCCCTACGGGGGGGAGCTCCTACGAGCAGTACTTC
TRBD2,TRBV7-2,19,TRBJ2-7,.,CASSAPPSSLAGGDYEQYF,TGTGCCAGCAGCGCTCCCCCTTCATCACTAGCGGGAGGGGACTACGAGCAGTACTTC
TRBD2,TRBV12-3/TRBV12-4,12,TRBJ2-5,.,CARAQRGGTQYF,TGTGCCAGAGCCCAGCGGGGAGGGACCCAGTACTTC
.,TRBV6-2/TRBV6-3,18,TRBJ1-5,.,CASSTDATWDTSNQPQHF,TGTGCCAGCAGCACAGATGCGACATGGGACACCTCTAATCAGCCCCAGCATTTT
.,TRBV4-2,12,TRBJ1-2,.,CASSQGGAGYTF,TGTGCCAGCAGCCAAGGTGGGGCTGGCTACACCTTC
TRBD1,TRBV18,14,TRBJ2-2,.,CASSPGQQTGELFF,TGTGCCAGCTCACCGGGACAGCAAACCGGGGAGCTGTTTTTT
TRBD1,TRBV7-9,15,TRBJ2-5,once,CASSFSETGVETQYF,TGTGCCAGCAGCTTTTCGGAGACAGGGGTCGAGACCCAGTACTTC
TRBD1,TRBV7-3,16,TRBJ2-3,.,CASSSDRDRGRDTQYF,TGTGCCAGCAGCTCGGACCGGGACAGGGGGAGAGATACGCAGTATTTT
.,TRBV11-2,17,TRBJ2-7,.,CASRRAGALSSSYEQYF,TGTGCCAGCAGGAGGGCAGGGGCGTTATCGAGCTCCTACGAGCAGTACTTC
TRBD1,TRBV10-3,13,TRBJ1-1,.,CAIGGFRTGEAFF,TGTGCCATAGGGGGCTTTCGGACAGGTGAAGCTTTCTTT
.,TRBV21-1,16,TRBJ2-1,.,CASSKGDRGTYNEQFF,TGTGCCAGCAGCAAGGGGGACAGGGGAACCTACAATGAGCAGTTCTTC
.,TRBV4-3,13,TRBJ2-1,.,CASSQGSQLAQFF,TGCGCCAGCAGCCAAGGGAGTCAGTTGGCGCAGTTCTTC
TRBD2,TRBV27,14,TRBJ2-7,.,CASSPGDYGYEQYF,TGTGCCAGCAGTCCCGGGGACTATGGCTACGAGCAGTACTTC
TRBD1,TRBV6-6,15,TRBJ2-7,.,CASTAGQGREYEQYF,TGTGCCAGCACCGCAGGACAGGGAAGGGAGTACGAGCAGTACTTC
.,TRBV24-1,17,TRBJ2-5,.,CATSDFERSQYQETQYF,TGTGCCACCAGTGATTTCGAGAGGTCCCAGTACCAAGAGACCCAGTACTTC
.,TRBV4-1,15,TRBJ1-3,.,CASSRGHDSGNTIYF,TGCGCCAGCAGCCGGGGGCACGACTCTGGAAACACCATATATTTT
TRBD1,TRBV7-2,14,TRBJ2-4,.,CASSWGQGGNIQYF,TGTGCCAGCAGCTGGGGACAGGGGGGAAACATTCAGTACTTC